This entry lists 8 T cell receptor beta chains sequenced from one sample in a study of cytomegalovirus exposure and HLA in healthy donors. PCR involved 60 Vbeta and 13 Jbeta primers. Sequenced by immunoSEQ multiplex PCR; TCRdb stores in-frame clones only, minus some. The sample comprises roughly 120,000 clones, 81% of which are singletons, and 3.9% rests with the top ten. The sequenced sample consisted of PBMCs. Every receptor here comes from a woman aged 25 to 45 in good health and CMV-seronegative.

Note on this clone: The sample has other DNA sequences that encode this CDR3 too. V and J are TRBV5-1 and TRBJ2-5; 10 bases align to TRBD1. V lost 7 bases and J lost 5; bases outside the gene matches: 5. This CDR3 region has 13 residues. CDR1 is SGHRS, CDR2 YFSETQ, per germline. The CDR3 is CASGTGALETQYF. The DNA for the CDR3 is TGCGCCAGCGGGACAGGGGCGTTGGAGACCCAGTACTTC.

The chain recombines TRBV7-9 with TRBJ2-3, with TRBD2 matching 13 bases. The germline V gene encodes CDR1 SEHNR and CDR2 FQNEAQ (reference sequence). The CDR3 is made up of 17 amino acids. J gave up 2 bases and V 2 bases, and 4 bases lay outside the gene matches. CDR3 amino acids: CASSLSGTSGNTDTQYF. The CDR3 DNA reads as TGTGCCAGCAGCTTAAGTGGGACTAGCGGGAACACAGATACGCAGTATTTT.

V is TRBV5-1 and J is TRBJ2-2; TRBD2 might be the D (5 bases). V lost 0 bases and J lost 5, with 11 bases in between. Germline values: CDR1 SGHRS, CDR2 YFSETQ. The CDR3 covers 15 residues. The CDR3 nucleotides are TGCGCCAGCAGCTTGGTTCGGGAAAATACCGGGGAGCTGTTTTTT. It translates to CASSLVRENTGELFF.

The gene calls are TRBV6-6 and TRBJ1-2, with 10 bases aligning to TRBD1. This CDR3 comprises 16 residues. The junction had 7 bases not matched to a gene; V was cut back by 0 bases and J by 6 bases. The germline V gene has CDR1 MNHNY and CDR2 SVGAGI (reference sequence). CDR3 protein: CASSYSGTGVDNGYTF. In DNA form, the CDR3 reads TGTGCCAGCAGTTACTCGGGGACAGGGGTCGATAATGGCTACACCTTC.

The table lists this clone with a few counts. The V call is TRBV5-1, the J call TRBJ1-1; D is possibly TRBD1 (6 bases). Germline CDR1 is SGHRS and CDR2 is YFSETQ. V gave up 0 bases and J gave up 11 bases, with 17 bases separating them. The CDR3 has 14 amino acids. The CDR3 DNA follows: TGCGCCAGCAGCTTGGTCCCCACAGGGCCGGAGGCTTTCTTT. Its protein product is CASSLVPTGPEAFF. The complete variable domain, with remaining parts taken from reference TRBV5-1 and TRBJ1-1, reads KAGVTQTPRYLIKTRGQQVTLSCSPISGHRSVSWYQQTPGQGLQFLFEYFSETQRNKGNFPGRFSGRQFSNSRSEMNVSTLELGDSALYLCASSLVPTGPEAFFGQGTRLTVV.

The rearrangement uses TRBV28 and TRBJ1-1, with D hard to call. Germline-derived CDR1 and CDR2 are MDHEN and SYDVKM. CDR3 length: 12 amino acids. V was pared by 4 bases and J by 2 bases, with 5 bases between. For the CDR3, the DNA is TGTGCCAGCAGTTACGGTAACACTGAAGCTTTCTTT. Its translation: CASSYGNTEAFF.

In the case of this clone: The junction departs from the called germline gene at one end, perhaps through a read error. V usage is TRBV7-9 and J usage is TRBJ2-7; a possible D gene is TRBD2 (7 bases). The germline gives CDR1 SEHNR, CDR2 FQNEAQ (reference sequence). This CDR3 contains 16 residues. This chain's CDR3 is CSSSLAGGQSSYEQYF. The CDR3 coding sequence is TGTTCCAGCAGCTTAGCGGGCGGACAGAGCTCCTACGAGCAGTACTTC. The full variable domain, completed using reference TRBV7-9 and TRBJ2-7, is DTGVSQNPRHKITKRGQNVTFRCDPISEHNRLYWYRQTLGQGPEFLTYFQNEAQLEKSRLLSDRFSAERPKGSFSTLEIQRTEQGDSAMYLCSSSLAGGQSSYEQYFGPGTRLTVT.

The rearrangement joins TRBV5-5 to TRBJ2-2; TRBD2 is a possible D gene (5 bases). The CDR3 loop spans 12 amino acids. The ends were cut back, 3 bases at V and 5 bases at J, with 5 bases in the middle. Germline V CDR1 and CDR2: SGHKS, YYEKEE (reference sequence). The CDR3, as DNA: TGTGCCAGCAGCTGGGAGACCGGGGAGCTGTTTTTT. Its translation: CASSWETGELFF.